The TCR beta chain under discussion was sequenced for a study of identifying expanded T cells in peripheral blood. The study's findings and limits: Variance in clone template counts between approximately 2-week samples significantly increased with total template count across all healthy donors. Roughly 1.2 clones differed between technical replicates, versus about 17 and 20 over time.

Collection occurred without any documented infections or immune events in donors. Data came from immunoSEQ multiplex PCR; TCRdb stores just in-frame clones and leaves some out. The sample has more than 85,000 clones, about 87% seen once. Germline lookup yields CDR1 SGHAT and CDR2 FQNNGV. The junction had 5 bases not matched to a gene; V was cut back by 3 bases and J by 4 bases. The CDR3 contains 15 residues. Worth noting for this clone: Antigen unknown.

The clonotype was recovered from a person aged 18-69 years in good health. The chain links TRBV11-2 to TRBJ1-1; 10 nucleotides match TRBD1. Sequencing was performed on blood. In nucleotides, the CDR3 is TGTGCCAGCAGCTTCGGGACAGGGGTTTCCACTGAAGCTTTCTTT. Its translation is CASSFGTGVSTEAFF.